These 29 T cell receptor beta chains were sequenced from one sample in a study of blood T cell repertoires in COVID-19. Libraries were prepared by immunoSEQ multiplex PCR; TCRdb keeps only in-frame clonotypes and omits some of them. The repertoire has approximately 240,000 clones, 87% of them found once; the top ten carry about 12%. Sequenced: peripheral blood. The source is a woman aged 18-30 years who had recovered from COVID-19.

The gene calls are TRBV7-3 and TRBJ2-3; the match to TRBD2 covers 13 bases. V gave up 4 bases and J gave up 1 base; unmatched junction bases: 2. Germline CDR1 is SGHTA and CDR2 is FQGTGA. The CDR3 totals 16 residues. Here the CDR3 reads CASSWGLAGRTDTQYF. The CDR3, as DNA: TGTGCCAGCAGCTGGGGACTAGCGGGACGCACAGATACGCAGTATTTT.

The chain joins TRBV9 to TRBJ2-7, with 7 bases aligning to TRBD2. The J segment lost 2 bases and the V segment lost 0 bases, leaving 5 bases of the junction unmatched. The CDR3 sequence is 15 residues long. From germline, CDR1 is SGDLS and CDR2 YYNGEE. The CDR3 sequence: CASSVGGGSAYEQYF. In nucleotides, the CDR3 is TGTGCCAGCAGCGTAGGAGGCGGGAGCGCCTACGAGCAGTACTTC.

The chain's CDR3 is CASSLGRGGYEQFF. The CDR3 coding sequence is TGTGCCAGCAGCTTAGGCCGAGGGGGCTATGAGCAGTTCTTC. The gene calls are TRBV13 and TRBJ2-1; 7 bases align to TRBD1. The V gene's germline CDR1 is PRHDT and CDR2 FYEKMQ (reference sequence). The CDR3 is 14 residues long. V was clipped by 0 bases and J by 8 bases; unmatched bases: 4.

The CDR3 protein is CASSPEGQGGNTIYF. The CDR3 DNA sequence: TGTGCCAGCAGTCCCGAGGGACAGGGAGGAAACACCATATATTTT. The chain links TRBV6-2 or TRBV6-3 to TRBJ1-3; TRBD1 matches 9 bases. The CDR3 length is 15 residues. Germline V CDR1 and CDR2: MNHEY, SVGEGT. V shed 5 bases, J shed 4 bases, and the junction held 6 bases outside the gene matches.

This chain joins TRBV9 and TRBJ2-2; the D gene is possibly TRBD1 (6 bases). Trimming removed 0 bases from V and 4 bases from J, with 16 bases in between. The CDR3 has 17 residues. Germline CDR1 is SGDLS and CDR2 is YYNGEE. CDR3 residues: CASSVDRQGSPTGELFF. CDR3 DNA: TGTGCCAGCAGCGTAGATCGGCAGGGGAGTCCCACCGGGGAGCTGTTTTTT.

This chain links TRBV20-1 with TRBJ2-5; TRBD2 matches at 9 bases. Germline V gives CDR1 DFQATT, CDR2 SNEGSKA (reference sequence). With 3 bases clipped from V and 1 base from J, the junction kept 21 bases outside the gene matches. The CDR3 spans 20 residues. CDR3 bases: TGCAGTGCTAGTGGTTTCCTGGATAGCGGGAGCCGGGGGGCCCAAGAGACCCAGTACTTC. Its protein is CSASGFLDSGSRGAQETQYF.

The V call is TRBV4-3, the J call TRBJ2-3; possible D gene TRBD2, 6 bases. V gave up 0 bases and J gave up 2 bases, with 18 bases separating them. There are 18 residues in the CDR3. Per the germline V gene, CDR1 is LGHNA and CDR2 is YSLEER. The CDR3 bases are TGCGCCAGCAGCCAAGATCAGATCGGGAGAGGGTTCACAGATACGCAGTATTTT. As protein: CASSQDQIGRGFTDTQYF.

This rearrangement joins TRBV27 to TRBJ2-1; 7 nucleotides match TRBD1. The CDR3 extends over 14 amino acids. Trimming took 5 bases from V and 9 from J; bases not matched to a gene: 10. Per the germline V gene, CDR1 is MNHEY and CDR2 is SMNVEV (reference sequence). CDR3 residues: CASSLNTGVIEQFF. The CDR3 nucleotides are TGTGCCAGCAGTCTAAATACAGGGGTGATTGAGCAGTTCTTC.

This chain connects TRBV7-9 to TRBJ2-7, with TRBD2 matching over 13 bases. This CDR3 has 13 amino acids. CDR1 and CDR2 from the germline V gene are SEHNR and FQNEAQ (reference sequence). V shed 5 bases, J shed 13 bases, and the junction held 8 bases outside the gene matches. The chain's CDR3 is CASSPRTSGRQYF. CDR3 in DNA: TGTGCCAGCAGCCCTCGGACTAGCGGGAGACAATACTTC.

The chain has TRBV7-3 and TRBJ2-1; 9 positions agree with TRBD2. V was pared by 5 bases and J by 4 bases, with 6 bases of the junction left unmatched. CDR3 length equals 15 residues. From germline, CDR1 is SGHTA and CDR2 FQGTGA. CDR3 in amino acids: CASSPFSGGYNEQFF. For the CDR3, the DNA is TGTGCCAGCAGCCCCTTTAGCGGGGGTTACAATGAGCAGTTCTTC. Using reference TRBV7-3 and TRBJ2-1 for the parts outside the CDR3, the full variable domain is GAGVSQTPSNKVTEKGKYVELRCDPISGHTALYWYRQSLGQGPEFLIYFQGTGAADDSGLPNDRFFAVRPEGSVSTLKIQRTERGDSAVYLCASSPFSGGYNEQFFGPGTRLTVL.

This chain uses TRBV19 with TRBJ1-5; 7 nucleotides match TRBD1. Trimming removed 5 bases from V and 1 base from J; junction bases left unmatched: 5. Per the germline V gene, CDR1 is LNHDA and CDR2 is SQIVND (reference sequence). The CDR3 totals 15 residues. The CDR3, as DNA: TGTGCCAGTAGTTCGTACAGGGGAAGCAATCAGCCCCAGCATTTT. Protein sequence: CASSSYRGSNQPQHF.

V usage is TRBV5-4 and J usage is TRBJ1-2; D is uncertain. Trimming removed 6 bases at V and 8 bases at J, with 11 bases between. CDR3 length equals 11 residues. Germline lookup yields CDR1 SGHNT and CDR2 YYREEE (reference sequence). This CDR3 reads CASNELRGYTF. The CDR3 coding sequence is TGTGCCAGCAACGAACTCAGGGGCTACACCTTC.

The rearrangement links TRBV27 to TRBJ1-1; D not resolved. V was clipped by 4 bases and J by 2 bases, with 5 bases between them. The germline V gene encodes CDR1 MNHEY and CDR2 SMNVEV (reference sequence). The CDR3 has 12 amino acids. The chain's CDR3 is CASSSGNTEAFF. The DNA of the CDR3 is TGTGCCAGCAGTTCCGGTAACACTGAAGCTTTCTTT.

This chain links TRBV7-6 with TRBJ2-1, with TRBD2 matching 13 bases. Germline-derived CDR1 and CDR2 are SGHVS and FNYEAQ. CDR3 size: 18 residues. V dropped 4 bases and J dropped 7; count of bases not matched to a gene: 13. Written as DNA, the CDR3 is TGTGCCAGCAGCTCCGGGACTAGCGGGACCCAAAGCGGAAATGAGCAGTTCTTC. Its protein product is CASSSGTSGTQSGNEQFF.

This clone has a handful of counts. The chain is built from TRBV7-8 and TRBJ2-4; no reliable D call. The CDR3 is made up of 13 amino acids. The V and J ends lost 5 bases and 3 bases respectively, with 8 bases between them. Germline CDR1 is SGHVS and CDR2 is FQNEAQ. For the CDR3, the DNA is TGTGCCAGCAGCGCCCCCAGCAAAAACATTCAGTACTTC. This codes for CASSAPSKNIQYF.

This clone was seen just once. V is TRBV29-1 and J is TRBJ2-1; 7 nucleotides agree with TRBD2. V shed 7 bases and J 0 bases; nucleotides not matched to a gene: 6. This CDR3 has 14 residues. The germline V gene has CDR1 SQVTM and CDR2 ANQGSEA. The DNA of the CDR3 is TGCAGCGGGGGGGGAGTCAGCTCCTACAATGAGCAGTTCTTC. It encodes CSGGGVSSYNEQFF.

The V and J genes are TRBV6-5 and TRBJ2-1; 8 nucleotides match TRBD2. The germline gives CDR1 MNHEY, CDR2 SVGAGI. This CDR3 region has 14 residues. The J segment lost 7 bases and the V segment lost 8 bases, leaving 10 bases of the junction unmatched. CDR3 region: CASSRGGGVNEQFF. The CDR3 DNA is TGTGCCAGCTCCCGGGGGGGCGGAGTGAATGAGCAGTTCTTC.

The chain uses TRBV25-1 and TRBJ2-7; 7 bases agree with TRBD2. The CDR3 consists of 16 residues. Germline assignment: CDR1 MGHDK and CDR2 SYGVNS. J gave up 5 bases and V 0 bases, and 10 bases lay outside the gene matches. CDR3 bases: TGTGCCAGCAGTGAATATTCAACGACTAGCCCCCACGAGCAGTACTTC. Its protein product is CASSEYSTTSPHEQYF.

This clone was seen once. The gene calls are TRBV7-6 and TRBJ2-1; D is possibly TRBD2 (7 bases). Trimming shortened V by 7 bases and J by 2 bases, and 12 bases separated the two germline ends. The CDR3 is 14 residues long. The germline CDR1 and CDR2 sequences are SGHVS and FNYEAQ. CDR3 sequence (DNA): TGTGCCAGCAAGAAGCGGGACACCTACAATGAGCAGTTCTTC. It specifies CASKKRDTYNEQFF. Variable domain in full (rest from reference TRBV7-6 and TRBJ2-1): GAGVSQSPRYKVTKRGQDVALRCDPISGHVSLYWYRQALGQGPEFLTYFNYEAQQDKSGLPNDRFSAERPEGSISTLTIQRTEQRDSAMYRCASKKRDTYNEQFFGPGTRLTVL.

CDR3 in DNA: TGTGCCAGCTCCTCGGCGGGGTCCTACGAGCAGTACTTC. This translates into CASSSAGSYEQYF. This sequence joins TRBV5-6 and TRBJ2-7; D perhaps matches TRBD2 (6 bases). The germline gives CDR1 SGHDT, CDR2 YYEEEE. V was clipped by 7 bases and J by 1 base, with 12 bases between them. This CDR3 region has 13 residues.

The chain joins TRBV4-1 to TRBJ1-6; 7 positions match TRBD1. CDR1 and CDR2 from the germline V gene are MGHRA and YSYEKL. The V and J ends lost 2 bases and 7 bases, in that order; junction bases with no gene match: 8. This CDR3 comprises 16 residues. CDR3 sequence reads: CASSQRQGGGNSPLHF. CDR3 DNA sequence: TGCGCCAGCAGCCAACGACAGGGAGGAGGGAATTCACCCCTCCACTTT.

The chain uses TRBV7-9 and TRBJ1-2, with 7 bases that match TRBD1. Trimming removed 6 bases from V and 2 bases from J; junction bases left unmatched: 6. This CDR3 is built from 14 residues. Germline V gene data show CDR1 as SEHNR and CDR2 as FQNEAQ (reference sequence). The CDR3 spells CASRETGQNYGYTF. The CDR3 DNA reads as TGTGCCAGCAGAGAAACGGGACAGAACTATGGCTACACCTTC.

This sequence joins TRBV27 and TRBJ2-7; TRBD1 matches 9 bases. Germline V lookup: CDR1 MNHEY, CDR2 SMNVEV (reference sequence). The V and J ends lost 2 bases and 7 bases, in that order; junction bases with no gene match: 15. The CDR3 consists of 17 residues. The CDR3 here is CASSLIPGQGSMWEQYF. DNA for the CDR3: TGTGCCAGCAGTTTAATCCCGGGACAGGGCTCCATGTGGGAGCAGTACTTC.

This rearrangement joins TRBV3-1 (or the pseudogene TRBV3-2) to TRBJ2-7; D gene ambiguous. The ends were cut back, 4 bases at V and 2 bases at J, with 9 bases in the middle. Looked up from germline, CDR1 is LGHDT and CDR2 is YNNKEL (reference sequence). There are 13 residues in the CDR3. CDR3 nucleotides: TGTGCCAGCAGCCGAGACCCAACCTACGAGCAGTACTTC. This sequence encodes CASSRDPTYEQYF.

The V and J genes are TRBV9 and TRBJ2-6, with unresolved D. In germline, CDR1 is SGDLS, CDR2 YYNGEE. V lost 0 bases and J lost 4, with 8 bases in between. The CDR3 has 15 amino acids. CDR3 sequence: CASSVGEVGANVLTF. The DNA for the CDR3 is TGTGCCAGCAGCGTAGGAGAGGTCGGGGCCAACGTCCTGACTTTC.

The chain uses TRBV11-2 and TRBJ2-4; 9 bases match TRBD2. Unmatched junction bases numbered 9, after V lost 0 bases and J lost 6 bases. CDR3 size: 17 residues. Germline V lookup: CDR1 SGHAT, CDR2 FQNNGV. CDR3 nucleotides: TGTGCCAGCAGCTTAGAAGTTAGCGGGAGTTTTGGAAACATTCAGTACTTC. It translates to CASSLEVSGSFGNIQYF.

This clone occurred once. The V call is TRBV4-1, the J call TRBJ1-4, with D perhaps TRBD1 (6 bases). The V end was cut by 3 bases, the J end by 3 bases, with 11 bases between. The CDR3 has 15 residues. Germline CDR1 reads MGHRA; CDR2 reads YSYEKL. The CDR3, as DNA: TGCGCCAGCAGCCAGGGGGCGTCGCCTAATGAAAAACTGTTTTTT. Amino acid sequence: CASSQGASPNEKLFF.

The CDR3: CASSLLAGEGGELFF. The CDR3 DNA is TGTGCCAGCAGCTTACTAGCGGGAGAGGGCGGGGAGCTGTTTTTT. The chain couples TRBV7-6 to TRBJ2-2; 10 bases map to TRBD2. V lost 2 bases and J lost 7; bases outside the gene matches: 4. The V gene's germline CDR1 is SGHVS and CDR2 FNYEAQ. This CDR3 region has 15 residues.

This clone appeared a single time. The chain links TRBV19 to TRBJ2-7; D may be TRBD2 (6 bases). Between the trimmed V and J ends, which lost 5 bases and 3 bases, there was a span of 14 bases. Germline V CDR1 and CDR2: LNHDA, SQIVND (reference sequence). This CDR3 has 14 amino acids. As DNA, the CDR3 is TGTGCCAGTAGTGGAGGGCAGTCGATCTACGAGCAGTACTTC. Its translation: CASSGGQSIYEQYF.